Listed below are T cell receptor beta chains from one sample, sequenced in a study of blood T cell repertoires in COVID-19. TCRdb keeps only in-frame clones here, not all; method: immunoSEQ multiplex PCR. Here the sample spans 150,000 to 200,000 clones, 85% to 90% being singletons. The sequenced sample consisted of peripheral blood. These receptors were obtained from a woman aged 55-70 years with COVID-19, enrolled during active disease. Each CDR3 is given with its conserved first and last residue. The D gene is left open where the match is weak. Part of the rows lack a size; the others show once, few, many or a class for expanded clones.

v_call: TRBV5-1; clone_size: .; d_call: TRBD1; j_call: TRBJ2-5; cdr3_nt: TGCGCCAGCAGCTTGGGCAGGGGGTACCAAGAGACCCAGTACTTC; cdr3_aa: CASSLGRGYQETQYF
v_call: TRBV2; clone_size: .; d_call: TRBD2; j_call: TRBJ2-7; cdr3_nt: TGTGCCAGCAAACCTTTAGCTAGCGGGACCTACGAGCAGTACTTC; cdr3_aa: CASKPLASGTYEQYF
v_call: TRBV25-1; clone_size: .; d_call: .; j_call: TRBJ1-3; cdr3_nt: TGTGCCAGCAGTGACCAGGGCCGCTCTGGAAACACCATATATTTT; cdr3_aa: CASSDQGRSGNTIYF
v_call: TRBV7-8; clone_size: .; d_call: .; j_call: TRBJ2-4; cdr3_nt: TGTGCCAGCAGTCGGGTCGGTCAAAACATTCAGTACTTC; cdr3_aa: CASSRVGQNIQYF
v_call: TRBV23-1; clone_size: .; d_call: TRBD1; j_call: TRBJ2-2; cdr3_nt: TGCGCCAGCAGTCGACCTGGACAGGGTGGCACCGGGGAGCTGTTTTTT; cdr3_aa: CASSRPGQGGTGELFF
v_call: TRBV7-2; clone_size: .; d_call: TRBD1; j_call: TRBJ1-1; cdr3_nt: TGTGCCAGCAGCTTTACAGGGGATAATGAAGCTTTCTTT; cdr3_aa: CASSFTGDNEAFF
v_call: TRBV25-1; clone_size: .; d_call: .; j_call: TRBJ1-2; cdr3_nt: TGTGCCAGCAGTGAATATATTGGGCAGGATGGCTACACCTTC; cdr3_aa: CASSEYIGQDGYTF
v_call: TRBV6-4; clone_size: .; d_call: .; j_call: TRBJ2-1; cdr3_nt: TGTGCCAGCAGACCCGCGGGTTCCTACAATGAGCAGTTCTTC; cdr3_aa: CASRPAGSYNEQFF
v_call: TRBV19; clone_size: .; d_call: TRBD2; j_call: TRBJ2-7; cdr3_nt: TGTGCCAGTAGTATGACAACTAGCGGGAGGCGAGAGCAGTACTTC; cdr3_aa: CASSMTTSGRREQYF
v_call: TRBV2; clone_size: .; d_call: TRBD2; j_call: TRBJ2-1; cdr3_nt: TGTGCCAGTACTAGCGGGAGTGGGGCCTACAATGAGCAGTTCTTC; cdr3_aa: CASTSGSGAYNEQFF
v_call: TRBV7-2; clone_size: .; d_call: .; j_call: TRBJ2-7; cdr3_nt: TGTGCCAGCAGCTTCACTAGGAACTACGAGCAGTACTTC; cdr3_aa: CASSFTRNYEQYF
v_call: TRBV28; clone_size: .; d_call: .; j_call: TRBJ2-5; cdr3_nt: TGTGCCAGCAGTTTTCTTGGGGAGCCTCCCATCCAAGAGACCCAGTACTTC; cdr3_aa: CASSFLGEPPIQETQYF
v_call: TRBV5-6; clone_size: .; d_call: TRBD2; j_call: TRBJ2-7; cdr3_nt: TGTGCCGCAGGGAGCGGGAGATACGAGCAGTACTTC; cdr3_aa: CAAGSGRYEQYF
v_call: TRBV28; clone_size: .; d_call: TRBD1; j_call: TRBJ2-1; cdr3_nt: TGTGCCAGCATTGAAAGGACGAGGGGGCGAGGTGAGCAGTTCTTC; cdr3_aa: CASIERTRGRGEQFF
v_call: TRBV5-5; clone_size: .; d_call: .; j_call: TRBJ1-2; cdr3_nt: TGTGCCAGCAGGTACCAGGGGAACTATGGCTACACCTTC; cdr3_aa: CASRYQGNYGYTF
v_call: TRBV30; clone_size: .; d_call: .; j_call: TRBJ1-3; cdr3_nt: TGTGCCTGGAGCCGGGACTCAGACGCTGGAAACACCATATATTTT; cdr3_aa: CAWSRDSDAGNTIYF
v_call: TRBV10-2; clone_size: once; d_call: .; j_call: TRBJ2-7; cdr3_nt: TGCGCCAGCAGTGTTGGACTGTCTACCTACGAGCAGTACTTC; cdr3_aa: CASSVGLSTYEQYF
v_call: TRBV7-9; clone_size: .; d_call: .; j_call: TRBJ1-3; cdr3_nt: TGTGCCAGCAGTCTGGCCTCTGGAAACACCATATATTTT; cdr3_aa: CASSLASGNTIYF
v_call: TRBV19; clone_size: .; d_call: TRBD1; j_call: TRBJ2-7; cdr3_nt: TGTGCCAGTAGTATCGGGACAGGCGACGAGCAGTACTTC; cdr3_aa: CASSIGTGDEQYF
v_call: TRBV13; clone_size: .; d_call: TRBD1; j_call: TRBJ1-2; cdr3_nt: TGTGCCAGCAGCTCCGAACAGGGGGCACATGGCTACACCTTC; cdr3_aa: CASSSEQGAHGYTF
v_call: TRBV11-2; clone_size: .; d_call: .; j_call: TRBJ1-2; cdr3_nt: TGTGCCAGCAGCTTAGGGTCAGGGTCTAACTATGGCTACACCTTC; cdr3_aa: CASSLGSGSNYGYTF
v_call: TRBV9; clone_size: .; d_call: .; j_call: TRBJ1-2; cdr3_nt: TGTGCCAGCAGCCCGGTGGGCACTAACTATGGCTACACCTTC; cdr3_aa: CASSPVGTNYGYTF
v_call: TRBV7-2; clone_size: .; d_call: .; j_call: TRBJ2-1; cdr3_nt: TGTGCCAGCAGCTTAACAGACTACAATGAGCAGTTCTTC; cdr3_aa: CASSLTDYNEQFF
v_call: TRBV9; clone_size: .; d_call: TRBD1; j_call: TRBJ1-3; cdr3_nt: TGTGCCAGCAGCTACGGACAGGGGTTGGGAAACACCATATATTTT; cdr3_aa: CASSYGQGLGNTIYF
v_call: TRBV29-1; clone_size: .; d_call: TRBD2; j_call: TRBJ2-7; cdr3_nt: TGCAGCGTTCGCGGACTAGCGGGAGCCGGCTACGAGCAGTACTTC; cdr3_aa: CSVRGLAGAGYEQYF
v_call: TRBV7-2; clone_size: .; d_call: TRBD1; j_call: TRBJ2-7; cdr3_nt: TGTGCCAGCAGCTTGGACAGGGGATACGAGCAGTACTTC; cdr3_aa: CASSLDRGYEQYF
v_call: TRBV6-5; clone_size: .; d_call: .; j_call: TRBJ1-5; cdr3_nt: TGTGCCAGCAGTTACTTCCAGGGGTATCAGCCCCAGCATTTT; cdr3_aa: CASSYFQGYQPQHF
v_call: TRBV6-2/TRBV6-3; clone_size: few; d_call: .; j_call: TRBJ1-5; cdr3_nt: TGTGCCAGCAGTTGGGGACACGGAGGCAATCAGCCCCAGCATTTT; cdr3_aa: CASSWGHGGNQPQHF
v_call: TRBV30; clone_size: .; d_call: TRBD1; j_call: TRBJ1-5; cdr3_nt: TGTGCCTGGGATGGGACAGGGGGTCATCAGCCCCAGCATTTT; cdr3_aa: CAWDGTGGHQPQHF